These T cell receptor beta chains were read from a single sample in a study of PD-1 blockade in mismatch repair-deficient tumors. Data came from immunoSEQ multiplex PCR; TCRdb stores just in-frame clones and leaves some out. The table includes around 120,000 clones, almost 90% detected once. Sample: peripheral blood, taken just under 74 weeks after starting pembrolizumab. These receptors originate from an adult with mismatch repair-deficient cancer. CDR3s include the opening cysteine and the closing phenylalanine or tryptophan. D genes are given only for firm matches. Clone size, where shown, is once, few, many, or a class for clones that have expanded.

d_gene: TRBD2; v_gene: TRBV5-1; j_gene: TRBJ2-3; abundance: NA; CDR3aa: CASSLAGTSGSGDTQYF; CDR3nt: TGCGCCAGCAGCTTGGCGGGGACTAGCGGGAGTGGAGATACGCAGTATTTT
d_gene: NA; v_gene: TRBV19; j_gene: TRBJ2-7; abundance: NA; CDR3aa: CASSPPDSYEQYF; CDR3nt: TGTGCCAGTAGTCCCCCCGACAGCTACGAGCAGTACTTC
d_gene: NA; v_gene: TRBV4-3; j_gene: TRBJ1-2; abundance: NA; CDR3aa: CASSQVMEANYGYTF; CDR3nt: TGCGCCAGCAGCCAAGTAATGGAAGCTAACTATGGCTACACCTTC
d_gene: NA; v_gene: TRBV6-1; j_gene: TRBJ2-7; abundance: NA; CDR3aa: CASSEAPHGLGLQYF; CDR3nt: TGTGCCAGCAGTGAAGCGCCACACGGACTGGGATTACAGTACTTC
d_gene: TRBD1; v_gene: TRBV5-6; j_gene: TRBJ2-5; abundance: NA; CDR3aa: CASSPPMTGWETQYF; CDR3nt: TGTGCCAGCAGCCCCCCAATGACAGGGTGGGAGACCCAGTACTTC
d_gene: NA; v_gene: TRBV4-1; j_gene: TRBJ2-3; abundance: NA; CDR3aa: CASSQTGRSTDTQYF; CDR3nt: TGCGCCAGCTCACAAACGGGGCGAAGCACAGATACGCAGTATTTT
d_gene: NA; v_gene: TRBV28; j_gene: TRBJ2-7; abundance: once; CDR3aa: CASSNRDRGMYEQYF; CDR3nt: TGTGCCAGCAGCAATAGGGACCGGGGGATGTACGAGCAGTACTTC
d_gene: TRBD2; v_gene: TRBV11-3; j_gene: TRBJ2-1; abundance: NA; CDR3aa: CASSPRETSGSNEQFF; CDR3nt: TGTGCCAGCAGCCCCCGGGAGACTAGCGGGAGCAATGAGCAGTTCTTC
d_gene: NA; v_gene: TRBV25-1; j_gene: TRBJ2-5; abundance: NA; CDR3aa: CASSESVFGETQYF; CDR3nt: TGTGCCAGCAGTGAATCCGTATTTGGGGAGACCCAGTACTTC
d_gene: NA; v_gene: TRBV9; j_gene: TRBJ2-3; abundance: NA; CDR3aa: CASSVEGLSDTQYF; CDR3nt: TGTGCCAGCAGCGTAGAGGGGCTCTCAGATACGCAGTATTTT
d_gene: NA; v_gene: TRBV6-5; j_gene: TRBJ1-2; abundance: NA; CDR3aa: CASSREQGGGYGYTF; CDR3nt: TGTGCCAGCAGTCGGGAACAGGGAGGGGGCTATGGCTACACCTTC
d_gene: TRBD1; v_gene: TRBV10-1; j_gene: TRBJ2-7; abundance: NA; CDR3aa: CASSGRTGRNEQYF; CDR3nt: TGCGCCAGCAGTGGCCGGACAGGACGCAACGAGCAGTACTTC
d_gene: TRBD1; v_gene: TRBV9; j_gene: TRBJ2-5; abundance: NA; CDR3aa: CASSVAGTGGETQYF; CDR3nt: TGTGCCAGCAGCGTAGCAGGGACAGGGGGTGAGACCCAGTACTTC
d_gene: TRBD2; v_gene: TRBV7-9; j_gene: TRBJ2-3; abundance: once; CDR3aa: CGREVAGPLLGTDTQYF; CDR3nt: TGTGGGAGGGAGGTAGCGGGACCGCTGCTCGGCACAGATACGCAGTATTTT
d_gene: NA; v_gene: TRBV7-8; j_gene: TRBJ2-6; abundance: NA; CDR3aa: CASSLAYRGPNLGANVLTF; CDR3nt: TGTGCCAGCAGCTTAGCGTATAGGGGCCCCAATCTCGGGGCCAACGTCCTGACTTTC
d_gene: TRBD2; v_gene: TRBV11-2; j_gene: TRBJ2-1; abundance: NA; CDR3aa: CASSSKGLAGVGNEQFF; CDR3nt: TGTGCCAGCAGCTCCAAGGGACTAGCGGGAGTTGGCAATGAGCAGTTCTTC
d_gene: NA; v_gene: TRBV4-1; j_gene: TRBJ2-1; abundance: NA; CDR3aa: CASSLTAGRGRYNEQFF; CDR3nt: TGCGCCAGCAGCCTCACCGCCGGTCGGGGAAGATACAATGAGCAGTTCTTC
d_gene: TRBD2; v_gene: TRBV2; j_gene: TRBJ2-7; abundance: NA; CDR3aa: CASTRSGGYEQYF; CDR3nt: TGTGCCAGCACCAGGAGCGGGGGTTACGAGCAGTACTTC